The 21 T cell receptor beta chains below come from one sample, sequenced in a study of T cells after posttransplantation cyclophosphamide. Control samples came 1 year after myeloablative marrow transplants with methotrexate plus calcineurin inhibitor. Sequencing was performed with immunoSEQ multiplex PCR; in TCRdb, only in-frame clones are kept and a portion is missing. Of about 21,000 clones listed, 80% to 90% were seen once; the top ten hold 2% to 2.5%. The material sequenced was PBMCs, taken around 350 days after allogeneic stem cell transplant with calcineurin inhibitor and methotrexate. The source is a female patient under 45 who received an allogeneic stem cell transplant from an unrelated donor, was CMV-positive, and had acute and chronic GVHD. Some T cells may be provided by the graft donor.

V and J are TRBV4-1 and TRBJ2-7, with 10 bases that match TRBD1. The germline V gene has CDR1 MGHRA and CDR2 YSYEKL. With V trimmed by 1 base and J by 4 bases, 10 bases remained unmatched. The CDR3 loop spans 17 amino acids. CDR3 amino acids: CASSQGAAGQGIYEQYF. CDR3 nucleotides: TGCGCCAGCAGCCAAGGTGCGGCGGGACAGGGGATTTACGAGCAGTACTTC.

V usage is TRBV4-2 and J usage is TRBJ1-1; TRBD1 agrees at 9 bases. The CDR3 runs to 15 residues. Per germline, CDR1 LGHNA and CDR2 YNFKEQ. J lost 4 bases, V lost 4 bases, and 7 bases had no gene match. The CDR3 loop reads CASSPQTGGVTEAFF. The CDR3 coding sequence is TGTGCCAGCAGCCCTCAGACAGGGGGAGTCACTGAAGCTTTCTTT.

This chain links TRBV7-2 with TRBJ2-1; no reliable D call. CDR1 is SGHTA, CDR2 FQGNSA, per germline. There are 12 residues in the CDR3. V shed 5 bases and J shed 7 bases, with 9 bases lying between them. Written as DNA, the CDR3 is TGTGCCAGCAGCGCCAGTTCAAATGAGCAGTTCTTC. Translation: CASSASSNEQFF.

As to this clone: Sequence at one end of the junction differs from germline and may be a read error. The rearrangement uses TRBV2 and TRBJ1-4; 9 bases line up with TRBD1. Germline-derived CDR1 and CDR2 are SNHLY and FYNNEI. This CDR3 is 13 amino acids long. CDR3: CASSAVQGARGVF. The CDR3 DNA reads TGTGCCAGCAGCGCTGTACAGGGGGCCCGTGGAGTTTTT. Supplemented by reference TRBV2 and TRBJ1-4, the full variable domain reads EPEVTQTPSHQVTQMGQEVILRCVPISNHLYFYWYRQILGQKVEFLVSFYNNEISEKSEIFDDQFSVERPDGSNFTLKIRSTKLEDSAMYFCASSAVQGARGVFGSGTQLSVL.

This chain uses TRBV27 with TRBJ2-4; D ambiguous. Germline V gives CDR1 MNHEY, CDR2 SMNVEV (reference sequence). Between the trimmed V and J ends, which lost 0 bases and 2 bases, there was a span of 11 bases. This CDR3 spans 16 amino acids. The CDR3 DNA reads TGTGCCAGCAGTTTATCCTCAGAGGCCCCCAAAAACATTCAGTACTTC. Protein sequence: CASSLSSEAPKNIQYF.

The chain carries TRBV5-6 and TRBJ1-4; D not resolved. CDR3 size: 12 residues. The V gene lost 1 base and the J gene lost 5 bases, with 3 bases spanning the gap. Per germline, CDR1 SGHDT and CDR2 YYEEEE. The CDR3 sequence: CASSLQNEKLFF. The CDR3 DNA follows: TGTGCCAGCAGCTTGCAAAATGAAAAACTGTTTTTT.

This clone occurred once. The chain recombines TRBV15 with TRBJ2-2, with TRBD1 identical over 7 bases. Looked up from germline, CDR1 is LNHNV and CDR2 is YYDKDF (reference sequence). The CDR3 is 14 amino acids. V lost 5 bases, J lost 8 bases, and 8 bases stayed unmatched. CDR3 DNA: TGTGCCACCAGCCGCCGACAGGGCGTGGGGGAGCTGTTTTTT. Translating it yields CATSRRQGVGELFF.

The chain joins TRBV2 to TRBJ1-5; 7 bases are a match to TRBD1. The germline CDR1 and CDR2 sequences are SNHLY and FYNNEI. V trimming: 8 bases; J trimming: 4 bases; junction bases outside the gene matches: 14. The CDR3 is 16 amino acids. CDR3 DNA: TGTGCCAGCCTGGAGGGTCGGATCAGGGGGAATCAGCCCCAGCATTTT. Amino acids: CASLEGRIRGNQPQHF.

This clone occurred a few times. The rearrangement joins TRBV21-1 to TRBJ2-2; the table calls TRBD1, which could not be checked here. TRBV21-1 is a recognized pseudogene. The CDR3 is 18 amino acids. The CDR3: CASSKAREGTANTGELFF. The CDR3 DNA sequence: TGTGCCAGCAGCAAAGCGCGTGAGGGGACAGCTAACACCGGGGAGCTGTTTTTT.

This clone showed up just once. The rearrangement links TRBV6-1 to TRBJ2-3, with 9 bases matching TRBD2. The CDR3 is 16 residues long. Germline assignment: CDR1 MNHNS and CDR2 SASEGT. Trimming cost V 7 bases and J 6 bases; bases outside gene matches: 14. The DNA for the CDR3 is TGTGCCAGCATTGACGAGATGCTAGCGGGGTGGGATACGCAGTATTTT. Translation gives CASIDEMLAGWDTQYF.

V usage is TRBV5-4 and J usage is TRBJ2-7, with 9 positions matching TRBD1. CDR1 and CDR2 (germline): SGHNT, YYREEE (reference sequence). The CDR3 length is 14 residues. The junction had 6 bases not matched to a gene; V was cut back by 2 bases and J by 6 bases. DNA of the CDR3: TGTGCCAGCAGCTTTAAGGGACAGGGTGCCGAGCAGTACTTC. Translated, it gives CASSFKGQGAEQYF.

The chain carries TRBV7-9 and TRBJ1-5; D is possibly TRBD1 (6 bases). V was cut by 0 bases and J by 6 bases, with 6 bases left in between. This CDR3 contains 13 residues. The germline gives CDR1 SEHNR, CDR2 FQNEAQ (reference sequence). CDR3 sequence: CASSLAGGQPQHF. CDR3 nucleotide sequence: TGTGCCAGCAGCTTAGCAGGGGGTCAGCCCCAGCATTTT.

The chain carries TRBV7-2 and TRBJ1-2, with unresolved D. The CDR3 is 13 residues long. V shed 5 bases and J shed 4 bases, with 11 bases lying between them. Germline V gene data show CDR1 as SGHTA and CDR2 as FQGNSA. This CDR3 reads CASSPSSVYGYTF. CDR3 coding DNA: TGTGCCAGCAGCCCGTCGAGCGTCTATGGCTACACCTTC.

V usage is TRBV5-4 and J usage is TRBJ2-7; 10 bases map to TRBD2. CDR3 length equals 18 residues. V lost 4 bases, J lost 7 bases, and 20 bases stayed unmatched. The V gene's germline CDR1 is SGHNT and CDR2 YYREEE (reference sequence). The CDR3 bases are TGTGCCAGCAGCCCCTCGTCCCTAGCGGGAGCGGCACGGGGGGAGCAGTACTTC. Amino acid sequence: CASSPSSLAGAARGEQYF.

The chain combines TRBV9 with TRBJ2-7, with D possibly matching TRBD1 (6 bases). The V gene's germline CDR1 is SGDLS and CDR2 YYNGEE. Between the trimmed V and J ends, which lost 3 bases and 2 bases, there was a span of 18 bases. The length of the CDR3 is 16 residues. The CDR3 reads CASSASPVGGTYEQYF. CDR3 sequence (DNA): TGTGCCAGCAGCGCCTCTCCCGTAGGGGGAACCTACGAGCAGTACTTC.

The V gene is TRBV15, the J gene TRBJ2-2, with 7 bases lining up with TRBD1. With V trimmed by 2 bases and J by 3 bases, 0 bases remained unmatched. The CDR3 extends over 14 amino acids. Germline loops: CDR1 LNHNV, CDR2 YYDKDF (reference sequence). The CDR3 DNA follows: TGTGCCACCAGCAGACAGGGGGACACCGGGGAGCTGTTTTTT. This sequence encodes CATSRQGDTGELFF.

This clone was detected only a few times. This rearrangement joins TRBV19 to TRBJ1-2; 10 bases agree with TRBD1. V trimming: 5 bases; J trimming: 0 bases; junction bases outside the gene matches: 6. Germline V CDR1 and CDR2: LNHDA, SQIVND (reference sequence). This CDR3 spans 16 amino acids. DNA of the CDR3: TGTGCCAGTAGTTGGACAGGGGGAAGAGCTAACTATGGCTACACCTTC. It is translated as CASSWTGGRANYGYTF.

J is TRBJ2-5 and V is TRBV7-2; TRBD1 is a possible D gene (6 bases). Germline V gene data show CDR1 as SGHTA and CDR2 as FQGNSA. This CDR3 spans 16 amino acids. With 0 bases removed from V and 7 bases from J, the gap between germline ends came to 18 bases. CDR3 bases: TGTGCCAGCAGCTTAGCGTTCGGCGGGCAGGGGTGGACCCAGTACTTC. It codes for CASSLAFGGQGWTQYF.

The genes are TRBV19 and TRBJ1-1, with TRBD1 identical over 7 bases. Germline V gene sequence: CDR1 LNHDA, CDR2 SQIVND (reference sequence). V lost 8 bases, J lost 11 bases, and 5 bases stayed unmatched. The CDR3 length is 10 residues. The CDR3 sequence is CASGGGVAFF. The DNA of the CDR3 is TGTGCCAGTGGAGGGGGCGTCGCTTTCTTT. Full variable domain (rest looked up from reference TRBV19 and TRBJ1-1): DGGITQSPKYLFRKEGQNVTLSCEQNLNHDAMYWYRQDPGQGLRLIYYSQIVNDFQKGDIAEGYSVSREKKESFPLTVTSAQKNPTAFYLCASGGGVAFFGQGTRLTVV.

This chain links TRBV28 with TRBJ1-1; 9 bases are shared with TRBD1. The CDR3 is made up of 17 amino acids. Germline V gene sequence: CDR1 MDHEN, CDR2 SYDVKM. Trimming at V came to 3 bases and at J to 1 base, leaving 9 bases not matched to a gene. This chain's CDR3 is CASSFGTGPRPNTEAFF. As DNA, the CDR3 is TGTGCCAGCAGTTTTGGGACAGGGCCCCGGCCGAACACTGAAGCTTTCTTT.

The chain links TRBV28 to TRBJ1-1, with 10 bases fitting TRBD1. Germline CDR1 MDHEN, CDR2 SYDVKM. V gave up 6 bases and J gave up 1 base; unmatched junction bases: 11. The CDR3 spans 17 residues. The CDR3 loop is CASSGPGQGLPNTEAFF. The CDR3 coding sequence is TGTGCCAGCAGCGGGCCGGGACAGGGGCTTCCGAACACTGAAGCTTTCTTT.